This paragraph reports one T cell receptor (beta chain). This CDR3 is 14 amino acids long. From germline, CDR1 is GTSNPN and CDR2 SVGIG (reference sequence). With 2 bases removed from V and 4 bases from J, the gap between germline ends came to 14 bases. This sample was included in a study of CD8 T cells in Susac syndrome. Through negative isolation, CD4+ and CD8+ T cells were obtained, while TEMRA cells were enriched using FACS. When the RNA was reverse transcribed, random hexamers were used with an input of roughly 0.45 to 1 ug. Amplification of the TCR beta CDR3 was carried out by immunoSEQ multiplex PCR, which spanned a total of 54 Vbeta and 13 Jbeta segments. TCRdb analysed the immunoSEQ multiplex PCR reads with MiXCR anew, one entry per CDR3 protein. This sample has 70,000 or so distinct CDR3 sequences; around 95% occur once, and the top ten carry over 0.2%.

What was sequenced was CD8+ T cells from PBMCs. This TCR came from a human donor in good health. The chain couples TRBV30 to TRBJ2-5, with D tentatively TRBD1 (6 bases). For the CDR3, the DNA is TGTGCCTGGAGTTCCGGGACACTGTTAGAGACCCAGTACTTC. Amino acid sequence: CAWSSGTLLETQYF.